These 5 T cell receptor beta chains were sequenced from one sample in a study of T cell repertoires in cytomegalovirus infection (dated by TCRdb to the late 2010s). Reads for this sample came from an Illumina HiSeq 1500. TCRdb took the public reads, trimmed them with fastp at Q25, ran MiXCR for clone calling and kept in-frame beta chains. A single entry per CDR3 protein holds the most common genes and DNA from its merged rows. This sample has approximately 770,000 distinct CDR3 sequences in its table, and about 28% of those were observed once. Of the sample, around 13% is held by the ten largest clones. What this sample's treatment or condition label stands for: in vitro stimulation with specific CMV peptide epitopes to enrich CMV-specific T cells. No cognate antigen is known for these TCRs. The sample here was cultured CD8+ T cells from PBMCs, taken from culture after CMV antigen stimulation. Receptors were obtained from a human donor in good health (CMV status not recorded). Some clones in this sample may be carry-over from other donors' samples.

This clonotype was seen a handful of times. The gene calls are TRBV29-1 and TRBJ2-2; the match to TRBD1 covers 7 bases. The J segment lost 1 base and the V segment lost 2 bases, leaving 4 bases of the junction unmatched. The CDR3 is made up of 15 amino acids. Germline V lookup: CDR1 SQVTM, CDR2 ANQGSEA. The DNA of the CDR3 is TGCAGCGTTGAAAAACAGGGGATGAACACCGGGGAGCTGTTTTTT. This encodes CSVEKQGMNTGELFF.

Comment on this clonotype: At one of its ends the junction is not consistent with the germline gene, which may arise from a read error. The V and J genes are TRBV7-6 and TRBJ1-5; TRBD1 might be the D (5 bases). This CDR3 contains 13 residues. The germline V gene encodes CDR1 SGHVS and CDR2 FNYEAQ. The CDR3 DNA reads as TGTGCCAGCAGCTTAGGGGGGTATCAGCCCCAGCAGTTT. Its protein is CASSLGGYQPQQF.

The chain joins TRBV6-6 to TRBJ2-7; TRBD1 aligns across 7 bases. The CDR3 is 12 residues long. The V and J ends lost 5 bases and 12 bases, in that order; junction bases with no gene match: 10. Looked up from germline, CDR1 is MNHNY and CDR2 is SVGAGI (reference sequence). This CDR3 is CASSDGTAESYF. The CDR3 DNA follows: TGTGCCAGCAGTGATGGGACAGCCGAATCGTACTTC.

This sequence joins TRBV5-4 and TRBJ1-1, with a possible D match to TRBD1 (5 bases). CDR3 size: 13 residues. V was pared by 4 bases and J by 13 bases, with 20 bases between. Germline assignment: CDR1 SGHNT and CDR2 YYREEE (reference sequence). CDR3 nucleotide sequence: TGTGCCAGCAGCCTCCCAGGACAAGCAGAGGGTTTCTTT. It encodes CASSLPGQAEGFF.

The rearrangement links TRBV5-6 to TRBJ2-5; D gene unclear. The CDR3 is made up of 13 amino acids. In germline, CDR1 is SGHDT, CDR2 YYEEEE. The V end lost 0 bases, the J end lost 2 bases, and 5 bases lay between the germline ends. Written as DNA, the CDR3 is TGTGCCAGCAGCTTGGTCAGACAAGAGACCCAGTACTTC. Amino acids: CASSLVRQETQYF.